Described below is a single TCR beta chain sequence and its context. What it binds is unknown. A read error may produce the germline difference seen at one junction end. The CDR3 consists of 12 residues. Germline assignment: CDR1 SEHNR and CDR2 FQNEAQ (reference sequence). The data stem from a study of cytomegalovirus exposure and HLA in healthy donors. Study-wide results and caveats: According to the study, 160 or so TCR beta chains were cytomegalovirus-associated.

TCRdb's copy holds only in-frame clones and misses some; the assay was immunoSEQ multiplex PCR. The data contain about 260,000 clones, about 90% of them singletons. The clonotype originates from a woman aged 25-40 years in good health and CMV-seronegative. The specimen sequenced was PBMCs. The V call is TRBV7-9, the J call TRBJ1-1; TRBD1 is a possible D gene (5 bases). This CDR3 reads CASSLAWGPGDF. The CDR3 DNA is TGTGCCAGCAGCTTAGCGTGGGGTCCGGGGGACTTT.